The 11 T cell receptor beta chains reported below all come from one sample, sequenced in a study of Tregs in tolerant kidney transplant recipients. Generated by immunoSEQ multiplex PCR, the TCRdb table keeps only in-frame clones and is missing some. The sample table sets out 50,000 or so clones. This sample comprised CD4+ T cells from blood, obtained before the transplant. The receptors come from a human donor who received a combined kidney and bone marrow transplant.

Note on this clone: The CDR3 end falls 3 residues outside the read, so it is completed with the germline J gene. V is TRBV19 and J is TRBJ1-5; no clear D. This CDR3 is built from 14 residues. V was shortened by 8 bases and J by 6 bases, with 17 bases between the two germline ends. The germline V gene encodes CDR1 LNHDA and CDR2 SQIVND (reference sequence). The CDR3 spells CASERRVLGQPQHF. CDR3 bases read: TGTGCCAGTGAGAGGAGGGTCCTGGGTCAGCCC.

Details on this clone: Coverage ceases 3 residues before the CDR3 finishes, and the germline J gene fills in the end. The chain recombines TRBV7-7 with TRBJ2-5; 9 nucleotides line up with TRBD2. The CDR3 is 17 residues long. After removal of 1 base from V and 5 bases from J, the junction contained 11 bases not matched to a gene. CDR1 is SSHAT, CDR2 FNYEAQ, per germline (reference sequence). This CDR3 reads CASSLGVLAGPGETQYF. The sequenced part of the CDR3 DNA is TGTGCCAGCAGCTTAGGGGTCCTAGCGGGACCCGGGGAGACC.

Note on this clone: Read data end 3 residues before the CDR3 end; the end is taken from the germline J gene. The chain links TRBV19 to TRBJ2-3, with 13 positions matching TRBD2. CDR1 is LNHDA and CDR2 is SQIVND in the germline V gene (reference sequence). This CDR3 is built from 16 residues. J was trimmed by 2 bases and V by 6 bases; bases with no gene match: 5. The DNA read from the CDR3 is TGTGCCAGTAGCACCGGGACTAGCGGGACCACAGATACG. This sequence encodes CASSTGTSGTTDT. The entire CDR3 is CASSTGTSGTTDTQYF.

To note about this clone: Read sequence stops 3 residues before the CDR3 end, and the germline J gene provides the missing end. V usage is TRBV10-1 and J usage is TRBJ2-3; 8 bases are a match to TRBD2. The CDR3 is 15 amino acids. Per the germline V gene, CDR1 is WNHNN and CDR2 is SYGVQD (reference sequence). The V gene end was trimmed by 7 bases and the J gene end by 2 bases; junction bases not matched to a gene: 8. The CDR3 DNA, read in part, is TGCGCCAGCACGGACGGGGGGGGATTCACAGATACG. Translation gives CASTDGGGFTDT. The whole CDR3 sequence reads CASTDGGGFTDTQYF.

On this clone: The read gets to within 3 residues of the CDR3 end, and the germline J gene fills in the rest. V usage is TRBV2 and J usage is TRBJ2-1; TRBD2 is a possible D gene (6 bases). The CDR3 has 14 amino acids. Trimming shortened V by 5 bases and J by 7 bases, and 15 bases separated the two germline ends. Germline CDR1 reads SNHLY; CDR2 reads FYNNEI. CDR3 sequence: CASSSREDRNEQFF. CDR3 DNA, as far as it was read: TGTGCCAGCAGTTCGCGGGAAGATAGGAATGAG.

Points on this clone: The observed sequence ends 3 residues before the CDR3 terminus, with the missing tail filled in from the germline J gene. The rearrangement uses TRBV29-1 and TRBJ1-2; D perhaps matches TRBD1 (6 bases). The CDR3 covers 13 residues. The V gene lost 6 bases and the J gene lost 4 bases, with 15 bases spanning the gap. Looked up from germline, CDR1 is SQVTM and CDR2 is ANQGSEA. The CDR3 sequence is CSVSRGEGYGYTF. CDR3 bases read: TGCAGCGTGTCCAGGGGCGAAGGCTATGGC.

Concerning this clone: Sequencing ends 3 residues short of the CDR3 end; the germline J gene provides the rest. This chain uses TRBV19 with TRBJ1-2; D is perhaps TRBD1 (5 bases). Germline CDR1 is LNHDA and CDR2 is SQIVND (reference sequence). The CDR3 sequence is 16 residues long. The covered CDR3 bases are TGTGCCAGTGCCACCCGGGGGGTCGACGCCAAGAGGGGC. This encodes CASATRGVDAKRG. The full CDR3 sequence reads CASATRGVDAKRGYTF.

CDR3 residues: CASERGETQYF. CDR3 DNA (partial): TGTGCCTCTGAGAGGGGGGAGACC. The chain carries TRBV19 and TRBJ2-5; weak D call: TRBD1 (6 bases). Read data end 3 residues before the CDR3 end; the end is taken from the germline J gene. Trimming removed 11 bases at V and 5 bases at J, with 12 bases between. Germline assignment: CDR1 LNHDA and CDR2 SQIVND (reference sequence). The CDR3 length is 11 residues.

To note about this clone: The read falls 3 residues short of the CDR3 end, and the missing part is taken from the germline J gene. V is TRBV2 and J is TRBJ1-5; D call uncertain. Germline CDR1 reads SNHLY; CDR2 reads FYNNEI. V was trimmed by 7 bases and J by 4 bases, leaving 8 bases between them. CDR3 length equals 12 residues. CDR3 bases read: TGTGCCAGCAACTCAGGAAATCAGCCC. As protein: CASNSGNQP. The whole CDR3 protein is CASNSGNQPQHF.

As to this clone: The sequenced fragment ends 3 residues before the CDR3 boundary, so the rest is inferred from the germline J gene. The rearrangement joins TRBV7-2 to TRBJ2-7; TRBD1 matches 8 bases. There are 14 residues in the CDR3. J gave up 5 bases and V 5 bases, and 8 bases lay outside the gene matches. Germline V lookup: CDR1 SGHTA, CDR2 FQGNSA. CDR3 loop: CASSTGQGNHEQYF. CDR3 DNA, as far as it was read: TGTGCCAGCAGCACTGGACAGGGTAACCACGAG.

Worth noting for this clone: The CDR3 end falls 3 residues outside the read, so it is completed with the germline J gene. V is TRBV20-1 and J is TRBJ2-5; 8 bases are a match to TRBD2. V lost 3 bases to trimming and J lost 5 bases; unmatched junction nucleotides: 8. The CDR3 is 14 amino acids. Germline loops: CDR1 DFQATT, CDR2 SNEGSKA (reference sequence). This chain's CDR3 is CSASLTSAAETQYF. The part of the CDR3 DNA that was read is TGCAGTGCTAGCTTGACTAGCGCCGCTGAGACC.